Sequencing of this TCR beta chain was carried out in a study of Graves' ophthalmopathy and Graves' hyperthyroidism. Whole-study context: Before any treatment was given, at initial diagnosis, peripheral blood was collected. The study's findings and limits: Blood also carried most expanded thyroid clonotypes exceeding 0.001 frequency. A model built from 13 signatures distinguished ophthalmopathy from stable hyperthyroidism with approximately 88% sensitivity and 70% to 84% specificity.

The V end lost 4 bases, the J end lost 1 base, and 11 bases lay between the germline ends. Germline CDR1 is SQVTM and CDR2 is ANQGSEA. The CDR3 covers 14 residues. Researchers took RNA transcripts and amplified TCR beta CDR3 regions from them. First-round RT-PCR employed HTBI primers, with a second-round multiplex PCR after it. TCRdb reprocessed the multiplex PCR reads with MiXCR, giving one entry per CDR3 protein. The sample includes some 400,000 distinct CDR3 sequences, approximately 20% of them seen just once. This clonotype was counted ten times or more. Its specificity is unknown. This TCR was sampled from a woman under 30 with Graves' ophthalmopathy. What was sequenced was peripheral blood. The rearrangement uses TRBV29-1 and TRBJ1-5; D is possibly TRBD1 (6 bases). CDR3 sequence reads: CSVGGGASNQPQHF. The CDR3 DNA reads as TGCAGCGTTGGAGGGGGGGCAAGCAATCAGCCCCAGCATTTT. The complete variable domain, with remaining parts taken from reference TRBV29-1 and TRBJ1-5, reads SAVISQKPSRDICQRGTSLTIQCQVDSQVTMMFWYRQQPGQSLTLIATANQGSEATYESGFVIDKFPISRPNLTFSTLTVSNMSPEDSSIYLCSVGGGASNQPQHFGDGTRLSIL.